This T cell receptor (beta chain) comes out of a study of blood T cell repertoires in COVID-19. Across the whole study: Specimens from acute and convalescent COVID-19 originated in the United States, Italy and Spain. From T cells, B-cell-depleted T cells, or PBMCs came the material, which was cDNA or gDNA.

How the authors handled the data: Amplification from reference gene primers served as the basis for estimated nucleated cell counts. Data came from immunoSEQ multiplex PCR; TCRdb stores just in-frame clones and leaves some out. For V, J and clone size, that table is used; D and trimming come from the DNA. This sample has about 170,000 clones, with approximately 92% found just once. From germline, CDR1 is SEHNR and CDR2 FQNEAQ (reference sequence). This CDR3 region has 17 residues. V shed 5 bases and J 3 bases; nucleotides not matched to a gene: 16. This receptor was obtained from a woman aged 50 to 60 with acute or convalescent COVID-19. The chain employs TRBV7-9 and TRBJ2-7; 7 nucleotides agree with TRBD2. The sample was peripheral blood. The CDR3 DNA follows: TGTGCCAGCAGCGCCGGGACTACGGCCCCCGGGGTCTACGAGCAGTACTTC. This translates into CASSAGTTAPGVYEQYF.